The 28 T cell receptor beta chains below were found in one sample sequenced in a study of T cell repertoires in cytomegalovirus infection (dated by TCRdb to about 2019). TCRdb names Illumina HiSeq 1500 as the instrument used. TCRdb reran the public reads through fastp at Q25 and MiXCR, keeping productive beta chains. Each record represents a unique CDR3 protein, reported with the most common genes and DNA among its rows. The table for this sample lists roughly 200,000 distinct CDR3 sequences; about 15% of them were counted only once. Roughly a quarter of the sample belongs to the ten largest clones. The sequenced sample was CD8+ T cells from PBMCs. The receptor source for this set is a human donor in good health (CMV status not recorded). Some clones in this sample may be carry-over from other donors' samples.

The chain is built from TRBV12-3 or TRBV12-4 and TRBJ2-7; D perhaps matches TRBD1 (6 bases). This CDR3 has 13 residues. V dropped 7 bases and J dropped 4 bases, with 14 bases sitting between them. CDR3 amino acids: CASKSQGRYEQYF. CDR3 nucleotides: TGTGCCAGCAAATCACAGGGTCGGTACGAGCAGTACTTC.

This clonotype has a handful of counts. The chain has TRBV6-2 or TRBV6-3 and TRBJ2-7; 7 bases are a match to TRBD1. J was trimmed by 1 base and V by 3 bases; bases with no gene match: 12. This CDR3 region has 17 residues. From germline, CDR1 is MNHEY and CDR2 SVGEGT. CDR3 coding DNA: TGTGCCAGCAGTTATGAGGTAATAGGGGGCCATTCCTACGAGCAGTACTTC. It codes for CASSYEVIGGHSYEQYF.

This clonotype was detected a few times. For the CDR3, the DNA is TGTGCCAGCAGCCATAGTCACCACGAGCAGTACTTC. It yields the protein CASSHSHHEQYF. The chain uses TRBV11-2 and TRBJ2-7, with D unresolved. This CDR3 comprises 12 residues. The V gene's germline CDR1 is SGHAT and CDR2 FQNNGV. V lost 5 bases and J lost 5, with 10 bases in between.

This clonotype was observed at least ten times. The chain employs TRBV7-2 and TRBJ2-7, with D hard to call. The CDR3 sequence is 13 residues long. V lost 9 bases and J lost 1, with 13 bases in between. Germline CDR1 is SGHTA and CDR2 is FQGNSA. The CDR3 DNA sequence: TGTGCCAGTACCTTGGGCAGATCCTACGAGCAGTACTTC. It translates to CASTLGRSYEQYF.

The chain couples TRBV15 to TRBJ1-6; D remains unclear. This CDR3 region has 15 residues. Germline loops: CDR1 LNHNV, CDR2 YYDKDF (reference sequence). V lost 0 bases, J lost 10 bases, and 13 bases lay in between. The CDR3: CATSRDRNQRSPLHF. CDR3 DNA: TGTGCCACCAGCAGAGATCGAAATCAACGGTCACCCCTCCACTTT.

This rearrangement joins TRBV28 to TRBJ1-5; D remains ambiguous. CDR1 is MDHEN and CDR2 is SYDVKM in the germline V gene. Trimming removed 3 bases from V and 2 bases from J, with 8 bases in between. The CDR3 runs 14 residues. CDR3 sequence (DNA): TGTGCCAGCAGTTTCCGAATTGGCAATCAGCCCCAGCATTTT. Amino acid sequence: CASSFRIGNQPQHF.

The V call is TRBV29-1, the J call TRBJ2-1; tentatively, D is TRBD1 (7 bases). CDR1 is SQVTM and CDR2 is ANQGSEA in the germline V gene. V was clipped by 0 bases and J by 0 bases, with 12 bases between them. This CDR3 spans 16 amino acids. Here the CDR3 reads CSVEEEGQSSYNEQFF. In DNA form, the CDR3 reads TGCAGCGTTGAAGAGGAGGGACAGAGCTCCTACAATGAGCAGTTCTTC.

The chain links TRBV29-1 to TRBJ1-1; possibly TRBD1 for D (5 bases). Trimming took 1 base from V and 1 from J, leaving 10 bases between them. The CDR3 consists of 14 residues. The germline V gene has CDR1 SQVTM and CDR2 ANQGSEA. The chain's CDR3 is CSVEGLTENTEAFF. CDR3 nucleotides: TGCAGCGTTGAAGGGCTGACAGAGAACACTGAAGCTTTCTTT.

This clonotype was observed a handful of times. The genes are TRBV6-2 or TRBV6-3 and TRBJ2-1; a possible D gene is TRBD2 (5 bases). There are 15 residues in the CDR3. Germline V lookup: CDR1 MNHEY, CDR2 SVGEGT. V gave up 2 bases and J gave up 3 bases, with 11 bases separating them. The CDR3 reads CASSYEDGDYNEQFF. In DNA, the CDR3 is TGTGCCAGCAGTTACGAGGACGGGGACTACAATGAGCAGTTCTTC.

This chain links TRBV29-1 with TRBJ1-2, with a weak D call TRBD1 (5 bases). The CDR3 length is 11 residues. From germline, CDR1 is SQVTM and CDR2 ANQGSEA. CDR3 protein: CSVQETYGYTF. The CDR3 region has the DNA TGCAGTGTACAGGAGACCTATGGCTACACCTTC.

This chain links TRBV6-5 with TRBJ2-5, with a tentative D call TRBD1 (6 bases). Trimming removed 0 bases at V and 5 bases at J, with 13 bases between. CDR1 MNHEY and CDR2 SVGAGI come from the germline V gene. The length of the CDR3 is 15 residues. The CDR3, as DNA: TGTGCCAGCAGTTACTCAGGCAGGGGACCTGAGACCCAGTACTTC. Its protein is CASSYSGRGPETQYF.

V is TRBV28 and J is TRBJ2-7, with D uncertain. The germline CDR1 and CDR2 sequences are MDHEN and SYDVKM. Trimming took off 6 bases at V and 4 bases at J, with 10 bases between the two ends. The CDR3 runs to 12 residues. CDR3 region: CASSPGEYEQYF. The CDR3 coding sequence is TGTGCCAGCAGCCCCGGAGAGTACGAGCAGTACTTC.

A few counts support this clonotype. The rearrangement links TRBV14 to TRBJ1-1; TRBD1 aligns across 9 bases. With 4 bases clipped from V and 5 bases from J, the junction kept 8 bases outside the gene matches. The CDR3 loop spans 15 amino acids. The germline CDR1 and CDR2 sequences are SGHDN and FVKESK. The CDR3 here is CASSPPTGGVTEAFF. CDR3 bases: TGTGCCAGCAGCCCCCCGACAGGGGGAGTGACTGAAGCTTTCTTT.

This clonotype was counted a few times. This chain joins TRBV6-2 or TRBV6-3 and TRBJ2-5, with D possibly TRBD2 on 5 matching bases. The germline V and J ends were trimmed by 0 bases and 6 bases, with 11 bases remaining between them. CDR1 and CDR2 from the germline V gene are MNHEY and SVGEGT. The length of the CDR3 is 14 residues. For the CDR3, the DNA is TGTGCCAGCAGTTACTCGGGTAGCGTCAAGACCCAGTACTTC. Amino acids: CASSYSGSVKTQYF.

V is TRBV7-6 and J is TRBJ2-1; D is perhaps TRBD1 (7 bases). Trimming took 5 bases from V and 8 from J, leaving 16 bases between them. The CDR3 sequence is 14 residues long. The germline gives CDR1 SGHVS, CDR2 FNYEAQ. CDR3 coding DNA: TGTGCCAGCAGCAACAGACAGGGAGGATATGAGCAGTTCTTC. It translates to CASSNRQGGYEQFF. Based on the CDR3 plus reference TRBV7-6 and TRBJ2-1, the full variable domain is GAGVSQSPRYKVTKRGQDVALRCDPISGHVSLYWYRQALGQGPEFLTYFNYEAQQDKSGLPNDRFSAERPEGSISTLTIQRTEQRDSAMYRCASSNRQGGYEQFFGPGTRLTVL.

In its sample, this clonotype was seen many times. The V gene is TRBV4-3, the J gene TRBJ1-4; D not resolved. This CDR3 comprises 16 residues. Germline CDR1 is LGHNA and CDR2 is YSLEER. V gave up 0 bases and J gave up 0 bases, with 8 bases separating them. CDR3 sequence (DNA): TGCGCCAGCAGCCAAGAGGTCAGCTCAACTAATGAAAAACTGTTTTTT. It translates to CASSQEVSSTNEKLFF.

The V and J genes are TRBV20-1 and TRBJ2-7; TRBD1 might be the D (6 bases). Germline V gene lookup returns CDR1 DFQATT and CDR2 SNEGSKA (reference sequence). The ends were cut back, 2 bases at V and 6 bases at J, with 11 bases in the middle. The CDR3 consists of 12 residues. The CDR3 DNA reads as TGCAGTGCTAGACTGAGAGGGGGCGAGCAGTACTTC. This gives the protein CSARLRGGEQYF.

The V and J genes are TRBV19 and TRBJ2-1; perhaps TRBD1 as D (6 bases). CDR3 length: 16 amino acids. In germline, CDR1 is LNHDA, CDR2 SQIVND (reference sequence). Trimming cost V 3 bases and J 2 bases, with 14 bases left between them. CDR3 protein: CASSMGDRFTYNEQFF. The CDR3 DNA reads TGTGCCAGTAGTATGGGAGACAGGTTCACCTACAATGAGCAGTTCTTC.

This clonotype was observed a few times. The chain joins TRBV5-6 to TRBJ2-7, with D perhaps being TRBD1 or TRBD2 (5 bases each). Germline V gene lookup returns CDR1 SGHDT and CDR2 YYEEEE. V was pared by 4 bases and J by 3 bases, with 23 bases between. CDR3 length: 17 residues. The CDR3 loop reads CASSLRRGKGIIYEQYF. CDR3 in DNA: TGTGCCAGCAGCCTGAGACGGGGCAAAGGGATTATCTACGAGCAGTACTTC.

This clonotype has only a few counts. The chain is built from TRBV7-8 and TRBJ2-7, with D possibly matching TRBD2 (6 bases). The CDR3 is 15 residues long. Germline V gene lookup returns CDR1 SGHVS and CDR2 FQNEAQ. Trimming left V 1 base short and J 2 bases short, with 12 bases between. CDR3 sequence: CASSLGGVQTYEQYF. CDR3 DNA: TGTGCCAGCAGCTTAGGGGGGGTGCAGACCTACGAGCAGTACTTC.

In its sample, this clonotype was seen many times. J is TRBJ2-1 and V is TRBV7-8; D is unresolved. Trimming took off 5 bases at V and 0 bases at J, with 5 bases between the two ends. The CDR3 is made up of 13 amino acids. The germline V gene has CDR1 SGHVS and CDR2 FQNEAQ. CDR3 DNA sequence: TGTGCCAGCAGCCCCCTCTCCTACAATGAGCAGTTCTTC. Translated: CASSPLSYNEQFF.

The chain combines TRBV4-1 with TRBJ1-1, with D unresolved. V was pared by 0 bases and J by 5 bases, with 13 bases between. Germline V gene sequence: CDR1 MGHRA, CDR2 YSYEKL. The CDR3 runs 15 residues. The CDR3: CASSQETSGRTEAFF. In nucleotides, the CDR3 is TGCGCCAGCAGCCAAGAGACTTCGGGAAGGACTGAAGCTTTCTTT.

The chain joins TRBV28 to TRBJ2-1; 7 bases agree with TRBD1. J gave up 6 bases and V 5 bases, and 10 bases lay outside the gene matches. The CDR3 totals 15 residues. Germline-derived CDR1 and CDR2 are MDHEN and SYDVKM. CDR3 sequence: CASSQGVPGGNEQFF. The CDR3 region has the DNA TGTGCCAGCAGTCAAGGAGTGCCAGGGGGCAATGAGCAGTTCTTC.

This clonotype was observed a few times. J is TRBJ2-4 and V is TRBV7-9; tentatively, D is TRBD1 (7 bases). With 8 bases removed from V and 2 bases from J, the gap between germline ends came to 16 bases. Germline loops: CDR1 SEHNR, CDR2 FQNEAQ (reference sequence). CDR3 size: 15 residues. CDR3 DNA: TGTGCCAGCTACCAGGGGGGACCGCCCAAAAACATTCAGTACTTC. This encodes CASYQGGPPKNIQYF. The whole variable domain, filled in from reference TRBV7-9 and TRBJ2-4, reads DTGVSQNPRHKITKRGQNVTFRCDPISEHNRLYWYRQTLGQGPEFLTYFQNEAQLEKSRLLSDRFSAERPKGSFSTLEIQRTEQGDSAMYLCASYQGGPPKNIQYFGAGTRLSVL.

V gene TRBV28 combines with J gene TRBJ1-5; 7 bases are shared with TRBD1. The V gene's germline CDR1 is MDHEN and CDR2 SYDVKM. The CDR3 is 14 amino acids. With 6 bases clipped from V and 1 base from J, the junction kept 3 bases outside the gene matches. The CDR3 here is CASRLQGSNQPQHF. The DNA of the CDR3 is TGTGCCAGCAGATTACAGGGGAGCAATCAGCCCCAGCATTTT.

This chain links TRBV7-2 with TRBJ2-1; TRBD2 is a possible D gene (6 bases). Germline V gene sequence: CDR1 SGHTA, CDR2 FQGNSA. The V gene lost 3 bases and the J gene lost 4 bases, with 22 bases spanning the gap. The length of the CDR3 is 18 residues. The CDR3 sequence: CASSFRGLAYRTYNEQFF. CDR3 nucleotides: TGTGCCAGCAGCTTCCGTGGTCTAGCGTATAGAACTTACAATGAGCAGTTCTTC.

In nucleotides, the CDR3 is TGTGCCAGCAGTCCGGAGATTATAGCGGGGGGGCGTGAGACCCAGTACTTC. It codes for CASSPEIIAGGRETQYF. The chain carries TRBV7-6 and TRBJ2-5; 11 nucleotides align to TRBD2. This CDR3 comprises 17 residues. J was trimmed by 5 bases and V by 6 bases; bases with no gene match: 14. CDR1 is SGHVS and CDR2 is FNYEAQ in the germline V gene.

The table lists this clonotype with a few counts. V and J are TRBV12-3 or TRBV12-4 and TRBJ2-5; weak D call: TRBD2 (7 bases). The CDR3 extends over 15 amino acids. The V gene lost 4 bases and the J gene lost 5 bases, with 17 bases spanning the gap. The CDR3 here is CASSSIGGGLETQYF. In DNA, the CDR3 is TGTGCCAGCAGTTCTATAGGGGGGGGCCTTGAGACCCAGTACTTC.